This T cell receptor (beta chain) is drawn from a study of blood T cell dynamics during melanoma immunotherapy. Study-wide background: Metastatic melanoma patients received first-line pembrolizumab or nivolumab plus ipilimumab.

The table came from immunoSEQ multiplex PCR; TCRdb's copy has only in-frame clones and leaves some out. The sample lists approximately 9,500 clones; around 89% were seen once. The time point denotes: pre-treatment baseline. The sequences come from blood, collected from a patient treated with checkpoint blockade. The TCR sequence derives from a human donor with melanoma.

DNA of the CDR3: TGTGCCAGCAGCCCTTATAACACTGAAGCTTTCTTT. This codes for CASSPYNTEAFF. The chain uses TRBV7-2 and TRBJ1-1; no clear D gene. The CDR3 is 12 residues long. CDR1 SGHTA and CDR2 FQGNSA come from the germline V gene. Trimming removed 5 bases at V and 2 bases at J, with 6 bases between.